This TCR beta chain was sequenced during a study of beta chain features in type 1 diabetes listed by TCRdb under 2018. Concerning the study at large: Patients and healthy donors did not differ in mean age, gender distribution, total cell number or subset yield. Across all samples, some 110,000,000 sorted cells were examined, and cell number per subset correlated strongly with RNA yield. In the study, recently diagnosed type 1 diabetes patients and matched healthy donors were compared on the TCRB repertoires of their sorted circulating CD4+ T cell subsets. Naive and central memory subsets were obtained from all 30 or so donors, but regulatory and stem cell-like memory subsets were isolated from only 8 patients and roughly eight healthy donors. General study outcomes and caveats: In all four CD4+ subsets, TCRB CDR3 length was moderately but significantly shorter in type 1 diabetes patients. At VDJ recombination sites, type 1 diabetes patients had fewer insertions and more deleted nucleotides, which implies abnormalities in thymic rearrangement. Because cDNA was sequenced instead of genomic DNA, highly expressing activated cells could be over-represented, though the groups showed no difference in activation or CD3 levels. Naive, central memory and regulatory TCRB repertoires appeared more similar among patients than among healthy donors. Shorter templates might have been favored by PCR, but patient and control samples were amplified and corrected together, so both groups would have been affected equally by any skew. Because small numbers of individuals were included in the HLA sub-analyses, any influence of HLA type on TCRB rearrangement was left unresolved.

The High Capacity cDNA Reverse Transcription Kit was used to reverse transcribe all of the isolated RNA, meaning that expressed TCRB transcripts were what got sequenced. Deep immunoSEQ sequencing was performed on naive, central memory and regulatory T cell samples, with an average of roughly 3.6 million total reads per sample. Sorted cells were lysed in RLT buffer and RNA was extracted with DNase-treated RNeasy Micro or Mini kits, depending on cell number. Each cell subset was processed on its own to prevent cross-contamination, while patient and healthy donor samples were processed together. TCRB sequences were amplified from cDNA with the immunoSEQ multiplex PCR, producing 87-bp fragments spanning the CDR3 region. The amplicons were sequenced using the Illumina HiSeq platform. On the study's bioinformatics: Synthetic template baselines were used to correct PCR bias computationally, reads within Hamming distance 2 were collapsed, and singletons that could not be merged were discarded. Reads were aligned against IMGT so that V, D and J genes, CDR3 length and insertions or deletions at six rearrangement sites could be assigned. Within each subset, clonotype counts were normalized to sorted cell number, and only after that were true diversity and Gini coefficients computed with the tcR R package. The overlap coefficient, calculated on TCRB nucleotide sequences, was used to measure repertoire sharing. As a proxy for the pre-selection repertoire, out-of-frame TCRB sequences from naive cells were analyzed. In TCRdb, the immuneACCESS table is reduced to in-frame sequences with V and J assigned. These tables do not hold every clone; where another copy was compared, an unresolved V gene accounts for under half, and the others remain unexplained. V and J calls and clone size are as listed in that table; D and trimming were resolved from the DNA. The sample records some 200,000 clones, around 15% of which are singletons. 0.065% to 0.1% of the sample is taken by the ten largest.

From each donor, a single peripheral blood sample of around 120 mL on average was drawn into heparinised tubes. Naive, central memory, regulatory and stem cell-like memory CD4+ T cells were sorted on a BD FACSAria II using a panel including CD45RO, CCR7, CD25, CD127, CD95 and CD27. All sorted populations exceeded 95% purity. PBMCs were isolated immediately by Lymphoprep density gradient centrifugation and stained directly without culture. Samples were stained and sorted in pairs, with one healthy donor and one patient per experiment, so that batch effects were minimized. This clone showed up just a few times. Its antigen has not been determined. No much larger clone is present one base from it, and per-base qualities are unavailable. Unmatched junction bases come to 13, with V trimmed by 5 bases and J by 5 bases. CDR1 SGHTA and CDR2 FQGNSA are derived from the germline V gene. From the cysteine through the phenylalanine, the CDR3 covers 17 amino acids. Kept here is only the CDR3 DNA, which spans 51 bases and is read in frame from base 1.

The receptor was isolated from a man aged 30 to 45 with type 1 diabetes. Sequenced sample: naive CD4+ T cells from blood. The cell subset or site label for this specimen denotes: true naive CD4+ T cells. The chain joins TRBV7-2 to TRBJ2-1, and 9 junction bases match TRBD2. This receptor carries the CDR3 CASSLKGASGVNNEQFF. The sequenced DNA is TGTGCCAGCAGCCTAAAGGGGGCTAGCGGGGTAAACAATGAGCAGTTCTTC.